Sequencing of this T cell receptor beta chain was carried out in a study of T cells in localized non-small cell lung cancer. Study-wide points: Higher adjacent-lung clonality was associated with shorter survival. Measurement of T cell clonality placed uninvolved adjacent lung highest, above the level in tumor. For the top 100 tumor clones, a median around 61 also appeared in adjacent lung.

Germline V gene lookup returns CDR1 WSHSY and CDR2 SAAADI. V lost 4 bases and J lost 14, with 20 bases in between. The CDR3 covers 13 residues. Sequenced by immunoSEQ multiplex PCR; TCRdb stores in-frame clones only, minus some. The sample records a few thousand clones, approximately 32% being singletons. Regarding this clone: Its antigen is currently unknown.

The J gene is TRBJ1-2, the V gene TRBV10-2; D gene ambiguous. The sequence was collected from a female donor at least 60 years old with stage II lung adenocarcinoma. Sequenced material: lung tumor tissue, taken before any cancer treatment. CDR3 protein: CASSALTDGNETF. DNA of the CDR3: TGCGCCAGCAGTGCGTTAACGGACGGCAATGAGACCTTC.